Shown below are 32 T cell receptor beta chains from a single sample sequenced in a study of blood T cell repertoires in COVID-19. This table comes from immunoSEQ multiplex PCR, and its TCRdb copy is limited to in-frame clones, with some not included. This table has some 300,000 clones, almost 90% appearing once. The specimen was peripheral blood. These receptors were taken from a woman between 35 and 50 years old with COVID-19, enrolled during active disease.

J is TRBJ1-1 and V is TRBV6-4; weak D call: TRBD1 (6 bases). Germline V lookup: CDR1 MRHNA, CDR2 SNTAGT. Trimming cost V 3 bases and J 0 bases, with 11 bases left between them. The CDR3 is 15 amino acids. The CDR3 sequence is CASSELGHMNTEAFF. The CDR3 DNA sequence: TGTGCCAGCAGTGAGTTGGGACATATGAACACTGAAGCTTTCTTT.

V gene TRBV18 combines with J gene TRBJ1-6; D is ambiguous. The CDR3 is made up of 12 amino acids. Germline assignment: CDR1 KGHSH and CDR2 LQKENI. Trimming left V 0 bases short and J 9 bases short, with 3 bases between. CDR3 bases: TGTGCCAGCTCACCACCTAGTTCACCCCTCCACTTT. Its translation: CASSPPSSPLHF.

This chain joins TRBV10-3 and TRBJ1-1, with a tentative D call TRBD1 (5 bases). Per germline, CDR1 ENHRY and CDR2 SYGVKD. The ends were cut back, 7 bases at V and 3 bases at J, with 21 bases in the middle. The CDR3 loop spans 16 amino acids. CDR3 sequence: CAIKRSISARDTEAFF. In DNA form, the CDR3 reads TGTGCCATCAAAAGGTCTATCTCGGCCAGGGACACTGAAGCTTTCTTT.

The rearrangement joins TRBV19 to TRBJ1-1; D is possibly TRBD1 (6 bases). Germline CDR1 and CDR2: LNHDA and SQIVND (reference sequence). The CDR3 is 13 amino acids. Between the trimmed V and J ends, which lost 7 bases and 1 base, there was a span of 10 bases. Here the CDR3 reads CASMLGQNTEAFF. CDR3 in DNA: TGTGCCAGTATGCTGGGACAGAACACTGAAGCTTTCTTT.

The J gene is TRBJ2-7, the V gene TRBV25-1, with 8 bases lining up with TRBD1. From germline, CDR1 is MGHDK and CDR2 SYGVNS. This CDR3 is built from 14 residues. The J segment lost 4 bases and the V segment lost 6 bases, leaving 8 bases of the junction unmatched. In nucleotides, the CDR3 is TGTGCCAGCAGGAGAGGACAGGGCTTTTACGAGCAGTACTTC. Translated, it gives CASRRGQGFYEQYF.

This chain uses TRBV12-5 with TRBJ2-1; D is uncertain. Trimming took 0 bases from V and 5 from J, leaving 5 bases between them. Germline CDR1 and CDR2: LGHNT and FRNRAP. The CDR3 consists of 13 residues. The CDR3 sequence: CASGLVSNNEQFF. In DNA, the CDR3 is TGTGCTAGTGGTTTGGTAAGCAACAATGAGCAGTTCTTC.

The rearrangement uses TRBV28 and TRBJ2-2; no clear D gene. The CDR3 consists of 13 residues. Looked up from germline, CDR1 is MDHEN and CDR2 is SYDVKM. Deletions cut 5 bases from V and 1 base from J, with 5 bases between. CDR3 in DNA: TGTGCCAGCAGTGGAGTGAACACCGGGGAGCTGTTTTTT. Translation: CASSGVNTGELFF.

This clone was counted once. The genes are TRBV14 and TRBJ2-2, with TRBD2 as a possible D gene (5 bases). Trimming removed 0 bases at V and 4 bases at J, with 15 bases between. CDR1 SGHDN and CDR2 FVKESK come from the germline V gene. The CDR3 loop spans 17 amino acids. CDR3 loop: CASSQDIAASLTGELFF. CDR3 coding DNA: TGTGCCAGCAGCCAAGATATTGCGGCTAGCCTCACCGGGGAGCTGTTTTTT.

V is TRBV23-1 and J is TRBJ1-6; D gene uncertain. TRBV23-1 is recorded as an ORF, its role being uncertain. CDR3 length equals 13 residues. Trimming removed 1 base from V and 14 bases from J, with 12 bases in between. CDR3 nucleotide sequence: TGCGCCAGCAGTCAATGGATGGGAGGAACCCTCCACTTT. It specifies CASSQWMGGTLHF.

The chain joins TRBV9 to TRBJ2-7; a possible D gene is TRBD2 (5 bases). Germline V gene data show CDR1 as SGDLS and CDR2 as YYNGEE. V was trimmed by 0 bases and J by 6 bases, leaving 13 bases between them. The CDR3 has 14 amino acids. The CDR3 DNA reads as TGTGCCAGCAGCGTAGATATAGCGAGTAGCGAGCAGTACTTC. This codes for CASSVDIASSEQYF.

The chain joins TRBV28 to TRBJ1-5; 10 nucleotides match TRBD1. CDR3 length: 12 residues. V was clipped by 11 bases and J by 10 bases; unmatched bases: 8. In germline, CDR1 is MDHEN, CDR2 SYDVKM. The CDR3 spells CALGQGVKPQHF. The CDR3, as DNA: TGTGCCCTTGGACAGGGGGTGAAACCCCAGCATTTT. Full variable domain (rest looked up from reference TRBV28 and TRBJ1-5): DVKVTQSSRYLVKRTGEKVFLECVQDMDHENMFWYRQDPGLGLRLIYFSYDVKMKEKGDIPEGYSVSREKKERFSLILESASTNQTSMYLCALGQGVKPQHFGDGTRLSIL.

This chain uses TRBV4-1 with TRBJ1-3; D unresolved. The germline V gene encodes CDR1 MGHRA and CDR2 YSYEKL. The CDR3 runs 16 residues. Trimming left V 3 bases short and J 2 bases short, with 14 bases between. DNA of the CDR3: TGCGCCAGCAGCCACCTTGGGAGGTCAGCTGGAAACACCATATATTTT. Protein sequence: CASSHLGRSAGNTIYF.

The chain is built from TRBV9 and TRBJ2-3; unclear D gene. The germline V gene encodes CDR1 SGDLS and CDR2 YYNGEE. V lost 0 bases and J 4 bases, leaving 6 bases between the germline ends. There are 13 residues in the CDR3. Here the CDR3 reads CASSVAAADTQYF. As DNA, the CDR3 is TGTGCCAGCAGCGTAGCTGCGGCAGATACGCAGTATTTT.

The chain couples TRBV18 to TRBJ2-6; 8 bases are shared with TRBD1. The ends lost 5 bases at V and 4 bases at J; junction bases unmatched: 10. The CDR3 sequence is 17 residues long. CDR1 KGHSH and CDR2 LQKENI come from the germline V gene. CDR3 residues: CASSDRDRFLGANVLTF. CDR3 coding DNA: TGTGCCAGCTCAGACCGGGACAGGTTTCTGGGGGCCAACGTCCTGACTTTC.

This sequence joins TRBV5-1 and TRBJ2-5; 11 positions match TRBD2. The V gene end was trimmed by 4 bases and the J gene end by 5 bases; junction bases not matched to a gene: 10. CDR3 length equals 16 residues. CDR1 and CDR2 from the germline V gene are SGHRS and YFSETQ. The CDR3 loop reads CASSLGLAARGETQYF. DNA for the CDR3: TGCGCCAGCAGCCTGGGACTAGCGGCCAGGGGGGAGACCCAGTACTTC.

J is TRBJ2-5 and V is TRBV11-2; 10 bases fit TRBD1. Per germline, CDR1 SGHAT and CDR2 FQNNGV. This CDR3 spans 16 amino acids. With V trimmed by 5 bases and J by 5 bases, 11 bases remained unmatched. The CDR3 protein is CASSPPLTGGLETQYF. DNA for the CDR3: TGTGCCAGCAGCCCCCCCCTGACAGGGGGCCTCGAGACCCAGTACTTC.

This chain joins TRBV6-2 or TRBV6-3 and TRBJ2-1; a weak D match, TRBD2 (6 bases). The V gene's germline CDR1 is MNHEY and CDR2 SVGEGT. The CDR3 runs 14 residues. V gave up 4 bases and J gave up 4 bases, with 11 bases separating them. The CDR3 spells CASSLASVYNEQFF. The CDR3 bases are TGTGCCAGCAGTTTGGCTAGCGTTTACAATGAGCAGTTCTTC.

CDR3 in DNA: TGTGCCATCAGTGAGTCGACTCTGGGACTAGCGTCTGTTGGCTACAATGAGCAGTTCTTC. Amino acid sequence: CAISESTLGLASVGYNEQFF. This chain uses TRBV10-3 with TRBJ2-1; 10 nucleotides line up with TRBD2. Germline lookup yields CDR1 ENHRY and CDR2 SYGVKD. The CDR3 has 20 amino acids. The V segment lost 0 bases and the J segment 3 bases; nucleotides outside the gene matches: 14.

The genes are TRBV5-4 and TRBJ2-1; D is perhaps TRBD2 (6 bases). Germline V gene lookup returns CDR1 SGHNT and CDR2 YYREEE (reference sequence). There are 17 residues in the CDR3. Deletions cut 1 base from V and 0 bases from J, with 14 bases between. The CDR3 DNA sequence: TGTGCCAGCAGCTTGCGGAGCGGGCCCAGCTCCTACAATGAGCAGTTCTTC. Protein product: CASSLRSGPSSYNEQFF.

The rearrangement links TRBV28 to TRBJ1-3; 8 nucleotides match TRBD1. Trimming removed 2 bases from V and 4 bases from J; junction bases left unmatched: 4. CDR1 is MDHEN and CDR2 is SYDVKM in the germline V gene. This CDR3 spans 15 amino acids. The CDR3 region is CASSLGQGRGNTIYF. In DNA form, the CDR3 reads TGTGCCAGCAGTTTAGGACAGGGACGCGGAAACACCATATATTTT.

This clone was counted a single time. The chain employs TRBV12-3 or TRBV12-4 and TRBJ1-2; no clear D. V was pared by 4 bases and J by 7 bases, with 10 bases between. CDR3 size: 12 residues. The CDR3 bases are TGTGCCAGCAGTTCCCTGTCCGGTGGCTACACCTTC. Translating it yields CASSSLSGGYTF.

CDR3 amino acids: CAWSVRAGGEKLFF. The CDR3 nucleotides are TGTGCCTGGAGTGTCCGGGCCGGGGGTGAAAAACTGTTTTTT. The chain has TRBV30 and TRBJ1-4, with D perhaps TRBD1 (5 bases). V was shortened by 0 bases and J by 7 bases, with 12 bases between the two germline ends. Germline V gene lookup returns CDR1 GTSNPN and CDR2 SVGIG (reference sequence). The CDR3 runs 14 residues.

This chain joins TRBV6-6 and TRBJ2-4; 9 nucleotides agree with TRBD1. The CDR3 covers 16 residues. V lost 6 bases and J lost 3; bases outside the gene matches: 9. The germline gives CDR1 MNHNY, CDR2 SVGAGI (reference sequence). The DNA for the CDR3 is TGTGCCAGCAGGATTGAACAGGGGGCAGGCAAAAACATTCAGTACTTC. Encoded protein: CASRIEQGAGKNIQYF.

V is TRBV7-2 and J is TRBJ1-2; 7 nucleotides agree with TRBD1. CDR1 is SGHTA, CDR2 FQGNSA, per germline. With 5 bases clipped from V and 1 base from J, the junction kept 10 bases outside the gene matches. This CDR3 region has 16 residues. The CDR3 here is CASSTSGGTVNYGYTF. Written as DNA, the CDR3 is TGTGCCAGCAGCACCAGTGGGGGGACAGTTAACTATGGCTACACCTTC. Full variable domain (remainder filled in from reference TRBV7-2 and TRBJ1-2): GAGVSQSPSNKVTEKGKDVELRCDPISGHTALYWYRQSLGQGLEFLIYFQGNSAPDKSGLPSDRFSAERTGGSVSTLTIQRTQQEDSAVYLCASSTSGGTVNYGYTFGSGTRLTVV.

This chain links TRBV6-5 with TRBJ1-1; D is undetermined. This CDR3 region has 14 residues. V was shortened by 3 bases and J by 3 bases, with 11 bases between the two germline ends. From germline, CDR1 is MNHEY and CDR2 SVGAGI. In DNA, the CDR3 is TGTGCCAGCAGTTATAATCCGGGTGACACTGAAGCTTTCTTT. It specifies CASSYNPGDTEAFF.

The J gene is TRBJ2-7, the V gene TRBV28; D may be TRBD1 (5 bases). V was shortened by 8 bases and J by 9 bases, with 11 bases between the two germline ends. Germline V CDR1 and CDR2: MDHEN, SYDVKM. The CDR3 runs 10 residues. CDR3 coding DNA: TGTGCCAGCGGACAAAGGGGGCAGTACTTC. It specifies CASGQRGQYF.

This chain uses TRBV11-2 with TRBJ1-6; D gene unclear. Germline assignment: CDR1 SGHAT and CDR2 FQNNGV. The CDR3 extends over 17 amino acids. V lost 1 base and J lost 0, with 10 bases in between. The chain's CDR3 is CASSLVQASSYNSPLHF. The DNA of the CDR3 is TGTGCCAGCAGCTTAGTCCAGGCGAGCTCCTATAATTCACCCCTCCACTTT. Together with reference TRBV11-2 and TRBJ1-6, the CDR3 gives the full variable domain: EAGVAQSPRYKIIEKRQSVAFWCNPISGHATLYWYQQILGQGPKLLIQFQNNGVVDDSQLPKDRFSAERLKGVDSTLKIQPAKLEDSAVYLCASSLVQASSYNSPLHFGNGTRLTVT.

The CDR3 sequence: CASRERVMVYEQYF. CDR3 DNA: TGTGCCAGCAGGGAGCGGGTTATGGTCTACGAGCAGTACTTC. The chain carries TRBV28 and TRBJ2-7; TRBD2 is a possible D gene (6 bases). The CDR3 has 14 residues. Germline-derived CDR1 and CDR2 are MDHEN and SYDVKM. Trimming removed 6 bases at V and 3 bases at J, with 15 bases between. Based on the CDR3 plus reference TRBV28 and TRBJ2-7, the full variable domain is DVKVTQSSRYLVKRTGEKVFLECVQDMDHENMFWYRQDPGLGLRLIYFSYDVKMKEKGDIPEGYSVSREKKERFSLILESASTNQTSMYLCASRERVMVYEQYFGPGTRLTVT.

The rearrangement uses TRBV28 and TRBJ2-1, with 8 bases aligning to TRBD2. The J segment lost 6 bases and the V segment lost 7 bases, leaving 11 bases of the junction unmatched. The CDR3 runs 15 residues. Germline CDR1 MDHEN, CDR2 SYDVKM. In nucleotides, the CDR3 is TGTGCCAGCACCCCGAGCGGGGGACGAGTCAATGAGCAGTTCTTC. It specifies CASTPSGGRVNEQFF.

J is TRBJ1-6 and V is TRBV27; D perhaps matches TRBD1 (5 bases). This CDR3 contains 13 residues. V dropped 3 bases and J dropped 9 bases, with 9 bases sitting between them. From germline, CDR1 is MNHEY and CDR2 SMNVEV (reference sequence). The chain's CDR3 is CASSLTVVSPLHF. The CDR3, as DNA: TGTGCCAGCAGTTTGACAGTAGTTTCACCCCTCCACTTT.

The V call is TRBV25-1, the J call TRBJ2-2; TRBD2 agrees at 11 bases. The CDR3 has 17 amino acids. Germline CDR1 MGHDK, CDR2 SYGVNS. The J segment lost 5 bases and the V segment lost 4 bases, leaving 9 bases of the junction unmatched. CDR3 region: CASSATSGRGKTGELFF. The CDR3 DNA reads as TGTGCCAGCAGTGCTACTAGCGGGAGAGGGAAAACCGGGGAGCTGTTTTTT.

J is TRBJ2-1 and V is TRBV11-3, with TRBD2 matching 14 bases. This CDR3 has 19 residues. Germline CDR1 reads SGHNT; CDR2 reads YENEEA. With V trimmed by 4 bases and J by 0 bases, 8 bases remained unmatched. CDR3 sequence: CASSSPRTSGGSSYNEQFF. As DNA, the CDR3 is TGTGCCAGCAGCTCGCCGAGGACTAGCGGGGGGAGCTCCTACAATGAGCAGTTCTTC.